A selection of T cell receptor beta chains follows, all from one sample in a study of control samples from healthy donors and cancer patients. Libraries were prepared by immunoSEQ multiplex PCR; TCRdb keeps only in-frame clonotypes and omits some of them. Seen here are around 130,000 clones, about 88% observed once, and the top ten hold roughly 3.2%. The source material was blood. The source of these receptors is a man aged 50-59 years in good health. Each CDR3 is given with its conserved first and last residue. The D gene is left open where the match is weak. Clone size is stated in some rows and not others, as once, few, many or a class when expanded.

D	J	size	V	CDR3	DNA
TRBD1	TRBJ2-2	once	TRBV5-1	CASSLKSVTGGFTGELFF	TGCGCCAGCAGCTTGAAATCTGTGACAGGGGGATTCACCGGGGAGCTGTTTTTT
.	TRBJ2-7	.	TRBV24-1	CATSEGYSYEQYF	TGTGCCACCAGTGAGGGATACTCCTACGAGCAGTACTTC
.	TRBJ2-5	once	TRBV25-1	CASSDLKGLETQYF	TGTGCCAGCAGTGACCTTAAGGGCCTAGAGACCCAGTACTTC
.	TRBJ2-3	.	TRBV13	CASSSAGPTSTDTQYF	TGTGCCAGCAGCTCCGCGGGGCCGACTAGCACAGATACGCAGTATTTT
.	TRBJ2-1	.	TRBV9	CASSRDVRNEQFF	TGTGCCAGCAGTAGGGACGTCCGGAATGAGCAGTTCTTC
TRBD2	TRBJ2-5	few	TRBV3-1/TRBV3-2	CASSQGLAGGKETQYF	TGTGCCAGCAGCCAGGGACTAGCGGGGGGGAAAGAGACCCAGTACTTC
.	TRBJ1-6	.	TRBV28	CASSPPRLNSPLHF	TGTGCCAGCAGTCCCCCAAGGCTAAATTCACCCCTCCACTTT
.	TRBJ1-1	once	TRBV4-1	CASSLLWGGKTEAFF	TGCGCCAGCAGCCTCTTATGGGGGGGGAAGACTGAAGCTTTCTTT
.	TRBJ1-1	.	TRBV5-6	CASSLVGVNTEAFF	TGTGCCAGCAGCTTGGTTGGGGTGAACACTGAAGCTTTCTTT
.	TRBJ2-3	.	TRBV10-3	CAIREPSVGTDTQYF	TGTGCCATCAGGGAGCCCTCGGTGGGCACAGATACGCAGTATTTT
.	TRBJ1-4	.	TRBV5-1	CASSLGGAKGEKLFF	TGCGCCAGCAGCTTGGGTGGGGCGAAGGGTGAAAAACTGTTTTTT
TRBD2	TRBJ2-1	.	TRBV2	CASTPTSGGSGEQFF	TGTGCCAGCACCCCGACTAGCGGGGGAAGTGGTGAGCAGTTCTTC
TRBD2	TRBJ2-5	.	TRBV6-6	CASRGTGTTQETQYF	TGTGCCAGCAGGGGAACCGGGACTACGCAAGAGACCCAGTACTTC
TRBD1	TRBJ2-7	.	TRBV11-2	CASSLGQGSAYEQYF	TGTGCCAGCAGCTTAGGACAGGGTAGCGCCTACGAGCAGTACTTC
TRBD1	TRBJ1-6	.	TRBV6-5	CASSRTGYDSPLHF	TGTGCCAGCAGTCGGACAGGGTATGATTCACCCCTCCACTTT
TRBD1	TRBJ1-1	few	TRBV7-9	CASSFTGGTEAFF	TGTGCCAGCAGCTTCACAGGGGGAACTGAAGCTTTCTTT
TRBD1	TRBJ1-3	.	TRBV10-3	CAITATGGEGNTIYF	TGTGCCATCACGGCCACAGGGGGCGAAGGAAACACCATATATTTT
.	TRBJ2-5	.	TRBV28	CASSPPDWRETQYF	TGTGCCAGCAGTCCCCCGGATTGGCGAGAGACCCAGTACTTC
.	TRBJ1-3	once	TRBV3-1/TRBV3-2	CASSQLGGSGNTIYF	TGTGCCAGCAGCCAACTGGGGGGATCTGGAAACACCATATATTTT
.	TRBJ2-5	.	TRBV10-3	CAISPQGSGTKETQYF	TGTGCCATCAGTCCACAGGGATCGGGGACAAAAGAGACCCAGTACTTC
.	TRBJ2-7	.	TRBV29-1	CSVEDRDKALTEQYF	TGCAGCGTTGAAGATCGGGACAAGGCTCTTACCGAGCAGTACTTC
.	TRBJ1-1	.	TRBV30	CAWSVSLGTEAFF	TGTGCCTGGAGTGTAAGTTTGGGCACTGAAGCTTTCTTT
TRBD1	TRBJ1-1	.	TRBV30	CAFNRGLSEAFF	TGTGCCTTTAACAGGGGGCTTTCTGAAGCTTTCTTT
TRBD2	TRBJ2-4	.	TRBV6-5	CASSPGGVMSDIQYF	TGTGCCAGCAGTCCTGGGGGGGTCATGTCGGACATTCAGTACTTC
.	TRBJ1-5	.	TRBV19	CASSRQYQPQHF	TGTGCCAGTAGCAGACAATATCAGCCCCAGCATTTT
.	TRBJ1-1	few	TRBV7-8	CASAKVAQTEAFF	TGTGCCAGCGCCAAGGTGGCGCAAACTGAAGCTTTCTTT
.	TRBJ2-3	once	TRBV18	CASSPQGGGTDTQYF	TGTGCCAGCTCACCGCAAGGGGGGGGCACAGATACGCAGTATTTT
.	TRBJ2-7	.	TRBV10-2	CASSEISGTTYEQYF	TGCGCCAGCAGTGAAATATCCGGGACAACCTACGAGCAGTACTTC
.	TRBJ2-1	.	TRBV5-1	CASTGQYNEQFF	TGCGCCAGCACAGGGCAATACAATGAGCAGTTCTTC
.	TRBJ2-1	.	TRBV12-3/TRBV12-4	CASSLISPTEQFF	TGTGCCAGCAGTTTAATATCACCTACTGAGCAGTTCTTC
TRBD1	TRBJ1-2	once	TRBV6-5	CASSYGDSDYGYTF	TGTGCCAGCAGTTATGGGGACAGTGATTATGGCTACACCTTC
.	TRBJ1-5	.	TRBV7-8	CASSPRTDNQPQHF	TGTGCCAGCAGCCCCAGGACAGACAATCAGCCCCAGCATTTT
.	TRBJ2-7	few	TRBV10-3	CAISVKAASSYEQYF	TGTGCCATCAGTGTGAAGGCTGCGAGCTCCTACGAGCAGTACTTC
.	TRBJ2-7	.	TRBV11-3	CASSLDHRTYEQYF	TGTGCCAGCAGCTTAGATCACCGAACCTACGAGCAGTACTTC
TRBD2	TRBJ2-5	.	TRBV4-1	CASSPRGPGLAGGIQETQYF	TGCGCCAGCAGCCCCCGGGGGCCGGGACTCGCGGGGGGGATCCAAGAGACCCAGTACTTC
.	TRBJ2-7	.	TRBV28	CASSPQRISYEQYF	TGTGCCAGCAGTCCCCAGAGGATCTCCTACGAGCAGTACTTC
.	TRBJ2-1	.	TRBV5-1	CASSLGRQSYSYNEQFF	TGCGCCAGCAGCTTGGGCAGACAATCTTACTCCTACAATGAGCAGTTCTTC
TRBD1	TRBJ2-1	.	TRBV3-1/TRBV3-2	CASSQESGQGLYEQFF	TGTGCCAGCAGCCAAGAATCCGGACAGGGTTTGTATGAGCAGTTCTTC
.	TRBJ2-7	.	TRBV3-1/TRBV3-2	CASSKGPQIYEQYF	TGTGCCAGCAGTAAGGGGCCCCAGATCTACGAGCAGTACTTC
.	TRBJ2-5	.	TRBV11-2	CASSLGLDQETQYF	TGTGCCAGCAGCTTAGGACTGGACCAAGAGACCCAGTACTTC
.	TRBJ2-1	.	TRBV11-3	CASKLGRTNSYNEQFF	TGTGCCAGCAAACTGGGACGCACCAACTCCTACAATGAGCAGTTCTTC
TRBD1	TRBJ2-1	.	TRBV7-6	CASSPRQGNVNEQFF	TGTGCCAGCAGCCCTAGACAGGGGAATGTCAATGAGCAGTTCTTC
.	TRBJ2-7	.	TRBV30	CAWSDTYEQYF	TGTGCCTGGAGTGACACATACGAGCAGTACTTC
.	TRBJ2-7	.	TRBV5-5	CASSLLGPLTEQYF	TGTGCCAGCAGCTTGCTTGGCCCCCTGACGGAGCAGTACTTC
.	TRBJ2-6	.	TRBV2	CASRPRPGANVLTF	TGTGCCAGCAGACCTCGGCCTGGGGCCAACGTCCTGACTTTC
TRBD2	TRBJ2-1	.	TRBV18	CASSPAGLAGYNEQFF	TGTGCCAGCTCACCGGCTGGACTAGCGGGGTACAATGAGCAGTTCTTC
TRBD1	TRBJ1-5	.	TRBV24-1	CATSAGQGGKPQHF	TGTGCCACCAGTGCGGGACAGGGGGGGAAGCCCCAGCATTTT
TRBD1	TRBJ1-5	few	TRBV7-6	CASSRAPRGKSGNQPQHF	TGTGCCAGCAGCCGCGCCCCCAGGGGGAAGTCTGGCAATCAGCCCCAGCATTTT
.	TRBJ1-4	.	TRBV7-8	CASSPRGGAATNEKLFF	TGTGCCAGCAGCCCTCGGGGGGGCGCGGCAACTAATGAAAAACTGTTTTTT
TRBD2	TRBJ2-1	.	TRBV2	CASFPGLVPNEQFF	TGTGCCAGCTTCCCGGGACTAGTTCCCAATGAGCAGTTCTTC
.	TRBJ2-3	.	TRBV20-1	CSASSPSRAIDTQYF	TGCAGTGCTAGTTCTCCTAGCCGGGCAATAGATACGCAGTATTTT
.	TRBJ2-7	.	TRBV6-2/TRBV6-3	CASSHYEQYF	TGTGCCAGCAGTCACTACGAGCAGTACTTC
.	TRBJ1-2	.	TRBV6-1	CASSDNSYGYTF	TGTGCCAGCAGTGACAACAGCTATGGCTACACCTTC
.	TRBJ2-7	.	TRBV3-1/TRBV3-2	CASSHSATYEQYF	TGTGCCAGCAGCCATAGTGCAACCTACGAGCAGTACTTC
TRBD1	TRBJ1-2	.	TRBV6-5	CASSFLTGDYRHGYTF	TGTGCCAGCAGTTTCCTGACAGGGGATTATCGCCATGGCTACACCTTC
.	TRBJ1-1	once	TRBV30	CAWSVLWARDTEAFF	TGTGCCTGGAGTGTACTGTGGGCTCGGGACACTGAAGCTTTCTTT
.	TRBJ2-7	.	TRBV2	CASSEEGWRETYEQYF	TGTGCCAGCAGTGAAGAAGGCTGGCGGGAAACCTACGAGCAGTACTTC